This T cell receptor (beta chain) was identified in a study of CD8 T cells in ankylosing spondylitis. Whole-study results and caveats: Some motif variants had been reported before (in reactive arthritis synovial fluid and blood). Seemingly characteristic of ankylosing spondylitis blood was a TCR beta motif consisting of about 8 highly homologous variants. Disease-linked clones proved CD8+ and comparatively uncommon in peripheral blood. From matched ankylosing spondylitis synovial fluid, disease-linked clones were reportedly recovered at significantly enriched levels.

This clonotype showed up many times. The antigen is not known. One entry per CDR3 protein, called by TCRdb with MiXCR from the 5' RACE reads. The sample has about 130,000 distinct CDR3 sequences, around 15% seen once; the top ten hold just under 3%. Germline V gives CDR1 SGHRS, CDR2 YFSETQ. Trimming removed 4 bases from V and 4 bases from J, with 15 bases in between. The CDR3 is made up of 15 amino acids. Sequences were obtained from blood, either unsorted or a sorted T cell fraction (not recorded which). The sequence came from a female donor with ankylosing spondylitis or in good health (not recorded which). The chain recombines TRBV5-1 with TRBJ2-1; perhaps TRBD2 as D (5 bases). CDR3 loop: CASSLAGSGYNEQFF. DNA of the CDR3: TGCGCCAGCAGCCTCGCGGGTTCAGGATACAATGAGCAGTTCTTC.